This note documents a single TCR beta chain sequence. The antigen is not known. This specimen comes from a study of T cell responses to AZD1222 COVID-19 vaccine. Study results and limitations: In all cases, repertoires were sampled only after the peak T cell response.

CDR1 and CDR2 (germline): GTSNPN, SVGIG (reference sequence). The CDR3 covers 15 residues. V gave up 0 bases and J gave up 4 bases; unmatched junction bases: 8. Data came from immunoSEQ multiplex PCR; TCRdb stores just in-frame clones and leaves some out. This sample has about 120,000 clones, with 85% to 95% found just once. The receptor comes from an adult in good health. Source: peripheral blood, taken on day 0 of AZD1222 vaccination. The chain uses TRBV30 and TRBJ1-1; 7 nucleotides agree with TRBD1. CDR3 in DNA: TGTGCCTGGAGTGTACGAGGGGGCCCGGGCACTGAAGCTTTCTTT. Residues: CAWSVRGGPGTEAFF.